This T cell receptor (beta chain) was sequenced in a study of T-cell memory formation after mild COVID-19. TCRdb redid the calling of the 5' RACE reads with MiXCR, one entry per CDR3 protein. The sample includes 410,000 or so distinct CDR3 sequences, around a quarter seen only once; the top ten take over 10%. This clonotype originated in an adult woman who had mild COVID-19 (a few samples of this study predate the infection). Cell type and time point are not known. Sequencing was carried out using PBMCs or a T cell subset sorted from them (not recorded which).

Written as DNA, the CDR3 is TGTGCCAGCAGTTTAGCAGCCGTGGGCAATCAGCCCCAGCATTTT. Amino acids: CASSLAAVGNQPQHF. The chain combines TRBV12-3 or TRBV12-4 with TRBJ1-5; D remains unclear. V dropped 0 bases and J dropped 2 bases, with 8 bases sitting between them. The CDR3 totals 15 residues.